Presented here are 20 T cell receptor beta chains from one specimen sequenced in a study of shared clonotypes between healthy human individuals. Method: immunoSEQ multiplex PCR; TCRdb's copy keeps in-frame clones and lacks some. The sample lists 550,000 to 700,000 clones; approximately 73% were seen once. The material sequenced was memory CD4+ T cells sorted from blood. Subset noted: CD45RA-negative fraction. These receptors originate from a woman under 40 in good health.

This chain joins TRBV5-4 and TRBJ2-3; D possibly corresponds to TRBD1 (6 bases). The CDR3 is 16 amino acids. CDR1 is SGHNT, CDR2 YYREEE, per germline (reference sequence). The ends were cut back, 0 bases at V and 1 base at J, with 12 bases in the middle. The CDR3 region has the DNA TGTGCCAGCAGCTTGGCCCGACAGGACCGCACAGATACGCAGTATTTT. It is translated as CASSLARQDRTDTQYF.

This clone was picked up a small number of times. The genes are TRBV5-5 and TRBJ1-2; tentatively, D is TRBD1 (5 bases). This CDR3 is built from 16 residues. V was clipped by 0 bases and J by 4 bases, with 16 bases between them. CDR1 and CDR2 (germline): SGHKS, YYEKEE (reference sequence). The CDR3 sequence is CASSLDESGSSYGYTF. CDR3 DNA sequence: TGTGCCAGCAGCTTGGACGAGTCAGGGAGCAGCTATGGCTACACCTTC.

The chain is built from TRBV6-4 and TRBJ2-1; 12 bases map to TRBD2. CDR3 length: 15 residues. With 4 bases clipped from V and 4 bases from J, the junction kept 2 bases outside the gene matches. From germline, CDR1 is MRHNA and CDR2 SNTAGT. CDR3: CASSVTSGGYNEQFF. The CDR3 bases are TGTGCCAGCAGTGTTACTAGCGGGGGGTACAATGAGCAGTTCTTC.

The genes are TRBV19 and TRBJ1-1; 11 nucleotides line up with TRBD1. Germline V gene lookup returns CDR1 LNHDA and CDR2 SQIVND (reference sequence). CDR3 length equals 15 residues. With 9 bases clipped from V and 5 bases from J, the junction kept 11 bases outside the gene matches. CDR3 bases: TGTGCCAGCTCTCAGGACAGGGGGCGGAGGACTGAAGCTTTCTTT. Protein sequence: CASSQDRGRRTEAFF. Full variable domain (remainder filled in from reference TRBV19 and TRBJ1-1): DGGITQSPKYLFRKEGQNVTLSCEQNLNHDAMYWYRQDPGQGLRLIYYSQIVNDFQKGDIAEGYSVSREKKESFPLTVTSAQKNPTAFYLCASSQDRGRRTEAFFGQGTRLTVV.

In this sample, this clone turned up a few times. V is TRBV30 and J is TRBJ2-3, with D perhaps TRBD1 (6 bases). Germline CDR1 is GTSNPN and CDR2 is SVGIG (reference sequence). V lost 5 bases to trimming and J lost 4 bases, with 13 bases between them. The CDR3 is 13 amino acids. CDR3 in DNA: TGTGCCTGGGAAATTAAGGGGGCAGATACGCAGTATTTT. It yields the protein CAWEIKGADTQYF.

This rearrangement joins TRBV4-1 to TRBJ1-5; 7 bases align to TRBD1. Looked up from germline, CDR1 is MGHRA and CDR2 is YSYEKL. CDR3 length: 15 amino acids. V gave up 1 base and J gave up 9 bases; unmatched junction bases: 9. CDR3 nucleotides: TGCGCCAGCAGCCAAGGCAGGGGGTTCCAATGGCCCCAGCATTTT. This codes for CASSQGRGFQWPQHF.

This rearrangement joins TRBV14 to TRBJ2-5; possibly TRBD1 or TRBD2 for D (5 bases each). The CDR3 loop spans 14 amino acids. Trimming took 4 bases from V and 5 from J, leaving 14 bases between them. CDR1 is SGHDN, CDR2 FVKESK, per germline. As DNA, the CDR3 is TGTGCCAGCAGCCCGGACACTAGGAGGGAGACCCAGTACTTC. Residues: CASSPDTRRETQYF.

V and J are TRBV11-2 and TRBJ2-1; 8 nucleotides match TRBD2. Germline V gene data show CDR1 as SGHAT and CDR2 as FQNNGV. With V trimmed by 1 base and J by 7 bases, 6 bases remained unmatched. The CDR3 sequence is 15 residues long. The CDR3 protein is CASSLVGTSGNEQFF. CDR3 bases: TGTGCCAGCAGCTTAGTAGGGACTAGTGGTAATGAGCAGTTCTTC.

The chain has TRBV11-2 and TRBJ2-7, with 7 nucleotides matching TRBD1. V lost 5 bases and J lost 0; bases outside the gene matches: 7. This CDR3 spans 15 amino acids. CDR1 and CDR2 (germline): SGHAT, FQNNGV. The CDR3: CASSAGQVNSYEQYF. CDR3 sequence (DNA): TGTGCCAGCAGCGCCGGACAGGTTAACTCCTACGAGCAGTACTTC.

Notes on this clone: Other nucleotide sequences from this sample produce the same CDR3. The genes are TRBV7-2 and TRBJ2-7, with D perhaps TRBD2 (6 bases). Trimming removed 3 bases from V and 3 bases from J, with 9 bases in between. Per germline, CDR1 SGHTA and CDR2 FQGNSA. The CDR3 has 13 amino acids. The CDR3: CASSFGGGYEQYF. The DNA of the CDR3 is TGTGCCAGCAGCTTTGGGGGAGGCTACGAGCAGTACTTC. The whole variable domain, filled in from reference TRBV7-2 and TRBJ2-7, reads GAGVSQSPSNKVTEKGKDVELRCDPISGHTALYWYRQSLGQGLEFLIYFQGNSAPDKSGLPSDRFSAERTGGSVSTLTIQRTQQEDSAVYLCASSFGGGYEQYFGPGTRLTVT.

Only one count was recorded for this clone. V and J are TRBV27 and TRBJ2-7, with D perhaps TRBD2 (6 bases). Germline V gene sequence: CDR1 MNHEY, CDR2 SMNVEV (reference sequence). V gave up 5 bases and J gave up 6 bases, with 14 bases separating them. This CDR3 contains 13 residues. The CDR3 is CASSAGRGIEQYF. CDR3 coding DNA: TGTGCCAGCAGTGCGGGACGGGGAATCGAGCAGTACTTC.

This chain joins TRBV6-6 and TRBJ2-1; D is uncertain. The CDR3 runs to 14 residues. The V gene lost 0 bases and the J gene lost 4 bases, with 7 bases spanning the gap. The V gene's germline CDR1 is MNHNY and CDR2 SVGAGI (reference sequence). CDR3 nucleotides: TGTGCCAGCAGTTACTCGCGCCAGTACAATGAGCAGTTCTTC. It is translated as CASSYSRQYNEQFF.

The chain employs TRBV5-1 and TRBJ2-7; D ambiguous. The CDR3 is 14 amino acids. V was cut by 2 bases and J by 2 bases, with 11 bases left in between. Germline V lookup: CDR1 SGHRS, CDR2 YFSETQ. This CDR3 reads CASSLLSEPYEQYF. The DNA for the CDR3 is TGCGCCAGCAGCTTACTCAGCGAACCCTACGAGCAGTACTTC.

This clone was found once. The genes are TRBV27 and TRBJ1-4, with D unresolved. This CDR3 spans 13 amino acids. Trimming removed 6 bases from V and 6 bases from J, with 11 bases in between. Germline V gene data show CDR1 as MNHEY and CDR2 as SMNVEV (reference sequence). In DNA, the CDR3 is TGTGCCAGCAGACCGACCTGGGATGAAAAACTGTTTTTT. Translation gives CASRPTWDEKLFF.

The CDR3: CASSVSSGSTYEQYF. CDR3 nucleotide sequence: TGTGCCAGCAGCGTATCTAGCGGGAGTACCTACGAGCAGTACTTC. V gene TRBV9 combines with J gene TRBJ2-7; 10 bases fit TRBD2. Trimming took 1 base from V and 2 from J; bases not matched to a gene: 3. CDR1 SGDLS and CDR2 YYNGEE come from the germline V gene. The CDR3 extends over 15 amino acids.

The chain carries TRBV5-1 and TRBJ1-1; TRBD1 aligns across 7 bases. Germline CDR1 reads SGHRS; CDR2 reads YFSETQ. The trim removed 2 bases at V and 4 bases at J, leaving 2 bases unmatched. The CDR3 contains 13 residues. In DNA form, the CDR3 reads TGCGCCAGCAGCTTCGACAGGGTCACTGAAGCTTTCTTT. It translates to CASSFDRVTEAFF.

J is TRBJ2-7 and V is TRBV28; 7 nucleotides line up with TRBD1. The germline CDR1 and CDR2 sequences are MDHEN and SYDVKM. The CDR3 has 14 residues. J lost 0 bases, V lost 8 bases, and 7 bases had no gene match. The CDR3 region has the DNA TGTGCCAGCTGGCAGACAGGGAGCTCCTACGAGCAGTACTTC. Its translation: CASWQTGSSYEQYF.

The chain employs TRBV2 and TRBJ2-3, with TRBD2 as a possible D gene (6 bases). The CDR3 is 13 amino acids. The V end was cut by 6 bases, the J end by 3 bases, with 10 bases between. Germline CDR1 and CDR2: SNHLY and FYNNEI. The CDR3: CASRGGETDTQYF. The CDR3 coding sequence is TGTGCCAGCAGAGGAGGGGAGACAGATACGCAGTATTTT.

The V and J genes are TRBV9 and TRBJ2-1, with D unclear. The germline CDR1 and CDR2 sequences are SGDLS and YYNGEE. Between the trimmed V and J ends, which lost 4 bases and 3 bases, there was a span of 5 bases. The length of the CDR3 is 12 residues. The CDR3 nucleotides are TGTGCCAGCAGCCCCCACTACAATGAGCAGTTCTTC. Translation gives CASSPHYNEQFF. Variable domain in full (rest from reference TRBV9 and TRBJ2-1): DSGVTQTPKHLITATGQRVTLRCSPRSGDLSVYWYQQSLDQGLQFLIQYYNGEERAKGNILERFSAQQFPDLHSELNLSSLELGDSALYFCASSPHYNEQFFGPGTRLTVL.

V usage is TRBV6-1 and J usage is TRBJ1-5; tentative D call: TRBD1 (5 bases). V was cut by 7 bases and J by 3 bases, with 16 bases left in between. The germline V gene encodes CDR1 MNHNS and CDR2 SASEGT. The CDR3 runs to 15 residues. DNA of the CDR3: TGTGCCAGCAAGGGGTGGTGGGGGGACAATCAGCCCCAGCATTTT. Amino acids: CASKGWWGDNQPQHF.